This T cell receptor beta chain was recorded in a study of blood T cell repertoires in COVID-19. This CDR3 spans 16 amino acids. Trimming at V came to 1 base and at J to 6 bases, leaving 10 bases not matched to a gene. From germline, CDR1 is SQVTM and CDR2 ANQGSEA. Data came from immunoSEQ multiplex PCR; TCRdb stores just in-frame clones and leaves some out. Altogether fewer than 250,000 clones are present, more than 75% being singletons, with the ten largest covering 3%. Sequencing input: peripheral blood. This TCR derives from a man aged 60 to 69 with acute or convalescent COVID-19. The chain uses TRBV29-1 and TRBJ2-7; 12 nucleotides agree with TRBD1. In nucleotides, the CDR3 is TGCAGCGTTGAAGGAGGTTTGGGACAGGGGGCCGGCGAGCAGTACTTC. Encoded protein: CSVEGGLGQGAGEQYF.